The source of this T cell receptor beta chain is a study of regulatory T cells in long-lasting Graves disease. Study-level findings and limits: Favored gene segments in persistent disease were TRBV28, TRBJ1-2 and TRBJ2-5.

This clonotype was detected a few times. What it binds is unknown. iRepertoire HTBI primers and Arm-PCR of CDR3 regions built TCR beta libraries. In the source study's methods: Segment identification across samples yielded 62 TRBV and some 13 TRBJ segments. From the multiplex PCR reads, TCRdb called clonotypes with MiXCR, one entry per CDR3 protein. Here the V and J calls rest on TCRdb's processing, not on the authors' analysis. Of around 400,000 distinct CDR3 sequences in the sample, more than 20% were seen once. Looked up from germline, CDR1 is MDHEN and CDR2 is SYDVKM. The V end was cut by 6 bases, the J end by 1 base, with 15 bases between. The CDR3 has 15 residues. Time point in this sample: persistent/refractory GD, antithyroid drugs over 5 years with positive TRAb. PBMC-derived RNA was used for the TCR library.

The chain carries TRBV28 and TRBJ2-5; D uncertain. The sequencing here drew on peripheral blood mononuclear cells (PBMCs), taken when the disease was refractory, from a patient treated with antithyroid drugs. This sequence originates from a middle-aged woman with Graves disease. CDR3 sequence (DNA): TGTGCCAGCAGCTTGGCCTCTCACCTCCAAGAGACCCAGTACTTC. Translated, it gives CASSLASHLQETQYF.